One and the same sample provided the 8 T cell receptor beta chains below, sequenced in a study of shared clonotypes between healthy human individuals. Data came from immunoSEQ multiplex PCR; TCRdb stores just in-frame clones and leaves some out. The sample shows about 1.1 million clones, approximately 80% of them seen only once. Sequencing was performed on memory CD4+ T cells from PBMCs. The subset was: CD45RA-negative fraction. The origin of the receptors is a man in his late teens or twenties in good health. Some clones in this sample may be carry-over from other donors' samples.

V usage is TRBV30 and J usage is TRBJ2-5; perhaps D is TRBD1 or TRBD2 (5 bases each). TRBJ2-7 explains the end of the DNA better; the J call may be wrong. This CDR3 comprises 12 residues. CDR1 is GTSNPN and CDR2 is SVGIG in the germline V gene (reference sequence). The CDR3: CAWRGRTYEQYF. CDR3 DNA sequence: TGTGCCTGGAGGGGACGTACCTACGAGCAGTACTTC.

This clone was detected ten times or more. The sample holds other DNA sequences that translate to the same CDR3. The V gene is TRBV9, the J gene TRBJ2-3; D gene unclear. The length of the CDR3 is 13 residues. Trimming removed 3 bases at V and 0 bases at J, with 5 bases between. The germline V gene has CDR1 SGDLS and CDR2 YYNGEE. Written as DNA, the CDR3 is TGTGCCAGCAGCGCAACTAGCACAGATACGCAGTATTTT. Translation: CASSATSTDTQYF. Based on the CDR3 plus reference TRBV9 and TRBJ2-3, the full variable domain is DSGVTQTPKHLITATGQRVTLRCSPRSGDLSVYWYQQSLDQGLQFLIQYYNGEERAKGNILERFSAQQFPDLHSELNLSSLELGDSALYFCASSATSTDTQYFGPGTRLTVL.

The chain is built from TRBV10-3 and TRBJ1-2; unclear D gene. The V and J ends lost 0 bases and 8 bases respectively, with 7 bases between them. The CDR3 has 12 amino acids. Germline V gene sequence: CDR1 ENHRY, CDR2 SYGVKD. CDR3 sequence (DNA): TGTGCCATCAGTGAGTCTCCCGGAGGCTACACCTTC. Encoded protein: CAISESPGGYTF.

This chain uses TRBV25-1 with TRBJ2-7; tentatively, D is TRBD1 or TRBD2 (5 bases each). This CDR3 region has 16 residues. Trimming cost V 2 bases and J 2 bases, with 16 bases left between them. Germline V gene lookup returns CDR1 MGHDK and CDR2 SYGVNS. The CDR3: CASSEEGASRTYEQYF. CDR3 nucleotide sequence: TGTGCCAGCAGTGAAGAAGGGGCTAGCAGAACCTACGAGCAGTACTTC.

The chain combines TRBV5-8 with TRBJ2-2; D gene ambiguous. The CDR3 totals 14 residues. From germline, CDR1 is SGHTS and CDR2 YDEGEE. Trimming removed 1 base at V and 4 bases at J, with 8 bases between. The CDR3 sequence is CASSLMTVTGELFF. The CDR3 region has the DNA TGTGCCAGCAGCTTGATGACGGTCACCGGGGAGCTGTTTTTT.

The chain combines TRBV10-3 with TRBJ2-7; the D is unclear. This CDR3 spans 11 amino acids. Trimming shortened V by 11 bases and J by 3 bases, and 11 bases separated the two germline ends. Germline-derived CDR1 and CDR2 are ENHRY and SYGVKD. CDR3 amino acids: CASVGYYEQYF. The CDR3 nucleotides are TGTGCCTCGGTTGGCTACTACGAGCAGTACTTC.

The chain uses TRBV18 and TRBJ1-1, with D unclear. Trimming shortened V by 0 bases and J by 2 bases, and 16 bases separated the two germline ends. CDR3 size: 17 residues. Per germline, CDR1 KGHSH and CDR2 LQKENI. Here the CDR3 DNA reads TGTGCCAGCTCACCACCGGGATTCGAGGGTTTTAACACTGAAGCTTTCTTT. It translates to CASSPPGFEGFNTEAFF.

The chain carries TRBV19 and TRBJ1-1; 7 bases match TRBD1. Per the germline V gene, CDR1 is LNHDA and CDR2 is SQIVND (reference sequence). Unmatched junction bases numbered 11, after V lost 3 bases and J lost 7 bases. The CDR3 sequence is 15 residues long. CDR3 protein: CASSMDRRKRVEAFF. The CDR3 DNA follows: TGTGCCAGTAGTATGGACAGGAGAAAGCGGGTTGAAGCTTTCTTT.